These T cell receptor beta chains were read from a single sample in a study of beta chain features in type 1 diabetes. Sequencing was performed with immunoSEQ multiplex PCR; in TCRdb, only in-frame clones are kept and a portion is missing. The sample lists some 190,000 clones; approximately 7.8% were seen once. Sequenced sample: central memory CD4+ T cells from blood. The receptors were gathered from a middle-aged woman with type 1 diabetes. CDR3s leave out the opening cysteine and the closing phenylalanine or tryptophan.

j_call: TRBJ1-5; v_call: TRBV7-6; cdr3_aa: ASSPGQDGQPQH
j_call: TRBJ2-5; v_call: TRBV11-3; cdr3_aa: ASSPGQGKETQY
j_call: TRBJ1-2; v_call: TRBV30; cdr3_aa: AWVSTGGRGYT
j_call: TRBJ2-5; v_call: TRBV7-2; cdr3_aa: ASSPLRGQETQY
j_call: TRBJ2-3; v_call: TRBV5-1; cdr3_aa: ASSLGTSEYTDTQY
j_call: TRBJ1-2; v_call: TRBV4-1; cdr3_aa: ASMSGRGYT
j_call: TRBJ2-1; v_call: TRBV5-1; cdr3_aa: ASSLPAGVYNEQF
j_call: TRBJ1-5; v_call: TRBV7-9; cdr3_aa: ASSLGLDRDGNQPQH
j_call: TRBJ1-2; v_call: TRBV9; cdr3_aa: ASSPGLGLYGYT
j_call: TRBJ2-1; v_call: TRBV9; cdr3_aa: ASSVDIVPSDEQF
j_call: TRBJ2-6; v_call: TRBV5-1; cdr3_aa: ASSRSDRAGSGANVLT
j_call: TRBJ2-7; v_call: TRBV2; cdr3_aa: ASQVSSYEQY
j_call: TRBJ1-1; v_call: TRBV5-4; cdr3_aa: ASSPPGQGNTEAF
j_call: TRBJ1-1; v_call: TRBV15; cdr3_aa: ATSSQGGTEAF
j_call: TRBJ2-1; v_call: TRBV11-2; cdr3_aa: ASSPPIAGGPNEQF
j_call: TRBJ2-7; v_call: TRBV2; cdr3_aa: ASSPRDFGEQY
j_call: TRBJ2-7; v_call: TRBV14; cdr3_aa: ASSQDPGSGRWHEQY
j_call: TRBJ1-2; v_call: TRBV7-2; cdr3_aa: ASSLNREGYT
j_call: TRBJ2-2; v_call: TRBV9; cdr3_aa: ASSVAGVNTGELF
j_call: TRBJ2-2; v_call: TRBV4-1; cdr3_aa: ASKIRAGANTGELF
j_call: TRBJ1-1; v_call: TRBV29-1; cdr3_aa: SVENMGLTEAF
j_call: TRBJ2-7; v_call: TRBV2; cdr3_aa: ASSALYEQY
j_call: TRBJ2-1; v_call: TRBV6-5; cdr3_aa: ASSAGQGPHGEQF
j_call: TRBJ2-1; v_call: TRBV11-1; cdr3_aa: ASSRGSSSYNEQF
j_call: TRBJ2-7; v_call: TRBV28; cdr3_aa: ASRGDEQY
j_call: TRBJ2-2; v_call: TRBV4-1; cdr3_aa: ASSQGSGRAHTGELF
j_call: TRBJ2-4; v_call: TRBV27; cdr3_aa: ASSPIGQGNIQY
j_call: TRBJ2-1; v_call: TRBV7-3; cdr3_aa: ASSQGNNNEQF
j_call: TRBJ1-4; v_call: TRBV4-3; cdr3_aa: ASSPGPGGKLF
j_call: TRBJ2-2; v_call: TRBV7-3; cdr3_aa: ASSNPTGGYTGELF
j_call: TRBJ2-7; v_call: TRBV6-6; cdr3_aa: ASRKTSGGFSYEQY
j_call: TRBJ2-1; v_call: TRBV9; cdr3_aa: ASSVYPAGGPDEQF
j_call: TRBJ1-1; v_call: TRBV11-3; cdr3_aa: ASSYGGQLNTEAF
j_call: TRBJ1-5; v_call: TRBV2; cdr3_aa: ASKKDGFGNQPQH
j_call: TRBJ2-5; v_call: TRBV11-3; cdr3_aa: ASSLGQGIETQY
j_call: TRBJ1-6; v_call: TRBV28; cdr3_aa: ASSSGSSGPLH
j_call: TRBJ1-5; v_call: TRBV5-6; cdr3_aa: ASSLGGQLRGNQPQH
j_call: NA; v_call: TRBV29-1; cdr3_aa: SVDGQGPEQY
j_call: TRBJ2-3; v_call: TRBV28; cdr3_aa: ASSLSGADTQY
j_call: TRBJ2-1; v_call: TRBV2; cdr3_aa: ASSRQLNEQF
j_call: TRBJ2-7; v_call: TRBV7-9; cdr3_aa: ASSSGTGGFHEQY
j_call: TRBJ1-1; v_call: TRBV6-6; cdr3_aa: ASTLTTGNTEAF
j_call: TRBJ2-5; v_call: TRBV7-3; cdr3_aa: ASSLGFSGKETQY
j_call: TRBJ2-7; v_call: TRBV11-2; cdr3_aa: ASSPGWADYEQY
j_call: TRBJ2-2; v_call: TRBV9; cdr3_aa: ASSGLAGVSGELF
j_call: TRBJ2-3; v_call: TRBV7-9; cdr3_aa: ASSQRGTDTQY
j_call: TRBJ1-2; v_call: TRBV5-4; cdr3_aa: ASSLAGFYGYT
j_call: TRBJ1-1; v_call: TRBV28; cdr3_aa: ASSRNRGTEAF
j_call: TRBJ2-7; v_call: TRBV7-2; cdr3_aa: ASSSPLAGLYEQY
j_call: TRBJ1-1; v_call: TRBV30; cdr3_aa: AWSVRGTEAF
j_call: TRBJ2-5; v_call: TRBV12-5; cdr3_aa: ASGSGQGGETQY
j_call: TRBJ2-5; v_call: TRBV6-6; cdr3_aa: ATQPGQVQETQY
j_call: TRBJ2-7; v_call: TRBV7-8; cdr3_aa: ASSLNSYEQY
j_call: TRBJ2-7; v_call: TRBV2; cdr3_aa: ASKILAGPGYEQY